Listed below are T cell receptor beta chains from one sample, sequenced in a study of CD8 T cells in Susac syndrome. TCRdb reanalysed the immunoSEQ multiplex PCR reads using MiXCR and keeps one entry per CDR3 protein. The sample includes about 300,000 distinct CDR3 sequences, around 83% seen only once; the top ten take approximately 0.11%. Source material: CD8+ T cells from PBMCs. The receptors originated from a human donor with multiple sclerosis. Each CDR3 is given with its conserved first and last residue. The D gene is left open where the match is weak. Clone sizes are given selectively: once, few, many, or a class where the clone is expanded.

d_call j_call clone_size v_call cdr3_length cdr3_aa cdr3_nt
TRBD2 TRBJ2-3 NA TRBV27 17 CASAVLAGGPSTDTQYF TGTGCCAGCGCGGTCCTAGCGGGAGGCCCTAGCACAGATACGCAGTATTTT
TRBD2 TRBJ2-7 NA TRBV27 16 CASRTFGLAGGHEQYF TGTGCCAGCAGGACCTTCGGACTAGCGGGAGGGCACGAGCAGTACTTC
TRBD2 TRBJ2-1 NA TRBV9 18 CASSVERGRASSYNEQFF TGTGCCAGCAGCGTAGAACGCGGGAGGGCCAGCTCCTACAATGAGCAGTTCTTC
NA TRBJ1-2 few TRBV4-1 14 CASSPRGGQDGYTF TGCGCCAGCAGCCCGCGGGGGGGGCAAGATGGCTACACCTTC
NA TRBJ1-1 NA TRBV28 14 CASKPHWGYTEAFF TGTGCCAGCAAACCCCACTGGGGGTACACTGAAGCTTTCTTT
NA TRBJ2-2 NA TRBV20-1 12 CSARGYTGELFF TGCAGTGCTAGAGGCTACACCGGGGAGCTGTTTTTT
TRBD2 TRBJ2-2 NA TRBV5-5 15 CASSLDGRATGELFF TGTGCCAGCAGCTTGGACGGGAGGGCCACCGGGGAGCTGTTTTTT
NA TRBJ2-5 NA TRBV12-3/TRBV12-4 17 CASSLLGKTPSKETQYF TGTGCCAGCAGTTTATTGGGGAAAACCCCTTCTAAAGAGACCCAGTACTTC
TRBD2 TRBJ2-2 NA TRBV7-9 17 CASSPRTGRPGTGELFF TGTGCCAGCAGCCCACGGACCGGGAGGCCCGGCACCGGGGAGCTGTTTTTT
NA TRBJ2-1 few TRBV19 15 CASSLAESSYNEQFF TGTGCCAGTAGTTTGGCGGAAAGCTCCTACAATGAGCAGTTCTTC